The rows below give T cell receptor beta chains drawn from one sample of a study of response to subunit inactivated influenza vaccine. TCRdb called the RT-PCR reads again in MiXCR, with one record for every CDR3 protein. The table has hundreds of thousands of distinct CDR3 sequences, approximately 17% seen once. Sequencing was performed on PBMCs from blood, taken more than 4 days after vaccination. Receptors were obtained from a man in his fifties or sixties who received an inactivated influenza vaccine. Both conserved end residues are trimmed from each CDR3. The D gene is left open where the match is weak. The listing skips clone size in some rows; elsewhere it reads once, few, many or a size class.

TRBD1	few	TRBV4-1	TRBJ1-2	ASSHMDRGPYGYT
-	-	TRBV4-1	TRBJ2-1	ASSQVPGVLARNNEQF
-	many	TRBV28	TRBJ1-5	ASSPRRSNQPQH
-	few	TRBV18	TRBJ2-1	ASSATAVSEQF
TRBD1	-	TRBV12-3/TRBV12-4	TRBJ2-1	ASSPRDRVAYNEQF
TRBD1	few	TRBV5-1	TRBJ2-7	ASSAGQEGGEQY
-	once	TRBV6-1	TRBJ1-2	ASSEGFNYGYT
-	-	TRBV7-2	TRBJ2-2	ASRSRRANTGELF
-	few	TRBV7-9	TRBJ2-7	ASSYSKPEQY
TRBD2	few	TRBV20-1	TRBJ2-3	RGTSGGDTQY
-	few	TRBV28	TRBJ1-1	ASSPYWGRERTEAF
-	few	TRBV6-1	TRBJ1-2	ASNWVNYGYT
TRBD2	few	TRBV4-3	TRBJ2-3	ASSQHLSGRTDTQY
TRBD2	few	TRBV5-1	TRBJ2-5	ASSPSGSGLVETQY
-	few	TRBV3-1	TRBJ1-1	ASSRTGGTQGAF
TRBD2	-	TRBV27	TRBJ2-7	ASSTLAGVGTVQY
TRBD1	-	TRBV7-8	TRBJ2-1	ASSLSGTANNNEQF